Described below is a single TCR beta chain sequence and its context. The antigen is unknown. Other DNA sequences of this sample code for an identical CDR3. Assay: immunoSEQ multiplex PCR; the TCRdb copy retains only in-frame clones and omits some. Of 40,000 to 60,000 clones detected, roughly four fifths appear once; the ten largest clones hold over 1.5%. In germline, CDR1 is SGHDT, CDR2 YYEEEE. V dropped 4 bases and J dropped 5; count of bases not matched to a gene: 6. The CDR3 runs 14 residues. The sample belongs to a study of OX40 agonist ivuxolimab in advanced cancers. Study in general: Ivuxolimab doses were 0.01, 0.1, 0.3, 1.5, 3 or 10 mg/kg every 2 weeks. At 65% to 90% male, the cohort had a mean age of about 60 years, ranging from about 23 to 80. Study-wide results and limits: Among the lowest peripheral clonal expansion occurred in 0.1-3.0 mg/kg partial responders.

This clonotype originated in an adult with an advanced solid tumor such as melanoma, head and neck, liver or kidney cancer. Material: CD4+ or CD8+ T cells sorted from blood, obtained in a trial of the OX40 agonist ivuxolimab. V and J are TRBV5-6 and TRBJ2-5; 9 bases are shared with TRBD1. The CDR3 nucleotides are TGTGCCAGCAGCGTGGACAGGGGCTCCGAGACCCAGTACTTC. It is translated as CASSVDRGSETQYF.